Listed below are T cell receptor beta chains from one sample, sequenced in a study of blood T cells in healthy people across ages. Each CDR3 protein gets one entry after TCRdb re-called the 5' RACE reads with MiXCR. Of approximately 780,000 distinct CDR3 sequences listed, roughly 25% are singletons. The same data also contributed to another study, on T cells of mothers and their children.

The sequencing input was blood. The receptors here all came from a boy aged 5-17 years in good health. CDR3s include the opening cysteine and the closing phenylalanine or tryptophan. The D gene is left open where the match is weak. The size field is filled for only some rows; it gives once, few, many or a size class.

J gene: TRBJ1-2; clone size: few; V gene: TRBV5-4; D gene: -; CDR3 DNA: TGTGCCAGCAGCTTAGGACAGCGGGACTATGGCTACACCTTC; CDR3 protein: CASSLGQRDYGYTF
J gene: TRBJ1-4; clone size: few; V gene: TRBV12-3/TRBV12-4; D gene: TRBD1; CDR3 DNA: TGTGCCAGCAGTTCGCCGGGACAGCTTAATGAAAAACTGTTTTTT; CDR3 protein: CASSSPGQLNEKLFF
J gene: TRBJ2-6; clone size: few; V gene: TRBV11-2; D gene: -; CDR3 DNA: TGTGCCAGCAGCTTAGCAATCCCAGGGGCCAACGTCCTGACTTTC; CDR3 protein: CASSLAIPGANVLTF
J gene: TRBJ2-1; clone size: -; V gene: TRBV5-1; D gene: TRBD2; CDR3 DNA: TGCGCCAGCAGCTTGGGACGGGAGGGCCCCCGTGAGCAGTTCTTC; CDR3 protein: CASSLGREGPREQFF
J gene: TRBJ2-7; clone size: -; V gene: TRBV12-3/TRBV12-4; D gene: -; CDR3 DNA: TGTGCCAGCAGTTATGCGACAGGTCCAACCTACGAGCAGTACTTC; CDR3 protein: CASSYATGPTYEQYF
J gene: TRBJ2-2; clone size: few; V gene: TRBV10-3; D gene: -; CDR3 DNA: TGTGCCATCTCCGGGACACCGAACACCGGGGAGCTGTTTTTT; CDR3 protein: CAISGTPNTGELFF
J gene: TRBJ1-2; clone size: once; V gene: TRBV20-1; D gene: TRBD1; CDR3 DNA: TGCAGTGCCAGCCCGACAGGGGATCAGGGCTATGGCTACACCTTC; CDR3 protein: CSASPTGDQGYGYTF
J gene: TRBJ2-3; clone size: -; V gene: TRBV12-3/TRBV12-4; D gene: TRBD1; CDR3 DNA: TGTGCCAGCAGTACCGGGACAGGGTACACAGATACGCAGTATTTT; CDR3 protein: CASSTGTGYTDTQYF
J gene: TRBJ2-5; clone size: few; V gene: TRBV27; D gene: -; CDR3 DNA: TGTGCCAGCAGTTTATCAGGGGCCGCGAAAGCCCAGTACTTC; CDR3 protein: CASSLSGAAKAQYF
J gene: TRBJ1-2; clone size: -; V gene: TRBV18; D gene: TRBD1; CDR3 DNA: TGTGCCAGCTCACTCGACAGGGGCCATGGCTACACCTTC; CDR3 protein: CASSLDRGHGYTF
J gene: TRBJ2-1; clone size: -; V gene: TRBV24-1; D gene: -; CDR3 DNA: TGTGCCACCCCAGGACACAATGAGCAGTTCTTC; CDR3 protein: CATPGHNEQFF
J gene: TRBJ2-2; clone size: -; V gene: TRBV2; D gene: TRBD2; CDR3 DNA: TGTGCCAGCAGTGATACGGGGGGCACCGGGGAGCTGTTTTTT; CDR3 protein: CASSDTGGTGELFF
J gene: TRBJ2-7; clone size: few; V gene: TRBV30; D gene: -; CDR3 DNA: TGTGCCTGGAGTGCAGGGTCGTGGAACGAGCAGTACTTC; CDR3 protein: CAWSAGSWNEQYF
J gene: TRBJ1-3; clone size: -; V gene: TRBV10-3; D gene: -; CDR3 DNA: TGTGCCATCAGTGAGTCTGCAGAGTTGTTCTTCTCTGGAAACACCATATATTTT; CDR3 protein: CAISESAELFFSGNTIYF
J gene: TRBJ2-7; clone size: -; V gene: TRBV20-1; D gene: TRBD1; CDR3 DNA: TGCAGTGCTAGACGGGACAGGATTTCCTACGAGCAGTACTTC; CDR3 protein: CSARRDRISYEQYF
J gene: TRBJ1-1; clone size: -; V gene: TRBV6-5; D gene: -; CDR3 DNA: TGTGCCAGCAGCCCACTTACGAACACTGAAGCTTTCTTT; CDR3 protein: CASSPLTNTEAFF
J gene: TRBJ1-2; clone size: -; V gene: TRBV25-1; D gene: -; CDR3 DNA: TGTGCCAGCAGTAAACGGGCCGAGGATGGCTACACCTTC; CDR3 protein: CASSKRAEDGYTF
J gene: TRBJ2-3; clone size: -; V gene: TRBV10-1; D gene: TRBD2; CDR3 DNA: TGCGCCAGCAGTGATGCCGGGACTAGAGGGTTTAGAGGGTCAGATACGCAGTATTTT; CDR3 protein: CASSDAGTRGFRGSDTQYF
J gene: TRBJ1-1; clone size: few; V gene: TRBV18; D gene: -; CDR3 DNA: TGTGCCAGCTCACCATCGTCTCGGCCAGGGCGAGAAGCTTTCTTT; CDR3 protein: CASSPSSRPGREAFF
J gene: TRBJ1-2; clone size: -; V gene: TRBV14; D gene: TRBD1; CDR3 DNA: TGTGCCAGCAGCCAAGGCCGACAGGGGGCTTATGGCTACACCTTC; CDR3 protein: CASSQGRQGAYGYTF
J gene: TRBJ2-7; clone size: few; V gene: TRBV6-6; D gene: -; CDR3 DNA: TGTGCCAGCAGTTACCGACTCGAGCAGTACTTC; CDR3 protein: CASSYRLEQYF
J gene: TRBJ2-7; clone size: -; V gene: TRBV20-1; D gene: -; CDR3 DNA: TGCAGTGCTCCTCTGGGACCCCCCGCCTACGAGCAGTACTTC; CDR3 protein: CSAPLGPPAYEQYF
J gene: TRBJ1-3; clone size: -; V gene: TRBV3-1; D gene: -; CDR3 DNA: TGTGCCAGCAGCCAAAGATCTCCGTTCCTCTACTCTGGAAACACCATATATTTT; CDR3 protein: CASSQRSPFLYSGNTIYF
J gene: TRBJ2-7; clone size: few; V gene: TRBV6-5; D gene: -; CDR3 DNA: TGTGCCAGCAGTTACACCCAACCCGGATCCTCCTACGAGCAGTACTTC; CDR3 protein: CASSYTQPGSSYEQYF
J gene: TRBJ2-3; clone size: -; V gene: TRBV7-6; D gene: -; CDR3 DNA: TGTGCCAGCAGCTTAGCGGGCAGGGGAGATACGCAGTATTTT; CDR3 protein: CASSLAGRGDTQYF
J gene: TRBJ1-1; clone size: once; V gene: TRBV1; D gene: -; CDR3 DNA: TGCACCAGCAGCCAAGATCGGGGGGACCCGAGGACTGAAGCTTTCTTT; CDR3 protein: CTSSQDRGDPRTEAFF
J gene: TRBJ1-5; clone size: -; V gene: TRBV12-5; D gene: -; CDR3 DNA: TGTGCTAGTGCCTTGGGAGTGAGCAATCAGCCCCAGCATTTT; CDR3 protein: CASALGVSNQPQHF
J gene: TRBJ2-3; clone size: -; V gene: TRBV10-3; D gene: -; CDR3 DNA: TGTGCCACCCAGGATACTAGCACAGATACGCAGTATTTT; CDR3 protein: CATQDTSTDTQYF
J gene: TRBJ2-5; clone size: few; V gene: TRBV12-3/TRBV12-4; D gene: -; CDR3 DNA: TGTGCCAGCAGTTTATCCAGTTCAGAGACCCAGTACTTC; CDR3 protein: CASSLSSSETQYF
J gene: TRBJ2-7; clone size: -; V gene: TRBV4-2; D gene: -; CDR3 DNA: TGTGCCAGCAGCGTACAGGGTGTAGGCTACGAGCAGTACTTC; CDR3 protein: CASSVQGVGYEQYF
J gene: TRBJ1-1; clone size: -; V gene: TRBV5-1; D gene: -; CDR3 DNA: TGCGCCAGCAGCTTAGTCCGGGGTAAGAACACTGAAGCTTTCTTT; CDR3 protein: CASSLVRGKNTEAFF
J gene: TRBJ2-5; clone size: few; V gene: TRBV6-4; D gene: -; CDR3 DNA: TGTGCCAGTGATCCCGATGGGGAGACCCAGTACTTC; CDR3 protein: CASDPDGETQYF
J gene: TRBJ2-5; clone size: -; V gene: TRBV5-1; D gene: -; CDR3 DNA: TGCGCCAGCAGCCACCAACGGGGCCAGCGGGAGACCCAGTACTTC; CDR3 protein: CASSHQRGQRETQYF
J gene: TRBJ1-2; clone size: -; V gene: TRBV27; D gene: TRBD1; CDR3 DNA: TGTGCCAGCAGTTCGGGGACAGGTGTCTATGGCTACACCTTC; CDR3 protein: CASSSGTGVYGYTF
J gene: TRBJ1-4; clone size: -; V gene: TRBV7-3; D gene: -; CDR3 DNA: TGTGCCAGCAGCTTCCGGGACTTTAATGAAAAACTGTTTTTT; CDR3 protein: CASSFRDFNEKLFF
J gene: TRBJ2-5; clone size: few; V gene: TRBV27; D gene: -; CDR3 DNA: TGTGCCAGCAGTTCAGCTAAGGGGGCCCAGTACTTC; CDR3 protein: CASSSAKGAQYF
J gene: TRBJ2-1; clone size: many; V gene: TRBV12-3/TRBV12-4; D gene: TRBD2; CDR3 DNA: TGTGCCAGCAGTTTATGGGCTAGCGGGGCCCGACTAAATCACAATGAGCAGTTCTTC; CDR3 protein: CASSLWASGARLNHNEQFF
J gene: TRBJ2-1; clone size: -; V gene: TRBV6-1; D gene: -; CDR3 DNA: TGTGCCAGCAGTGAATCTAGTACGTGGAATGAGCAGTTCTTC; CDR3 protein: CASSESSTWNEQFF
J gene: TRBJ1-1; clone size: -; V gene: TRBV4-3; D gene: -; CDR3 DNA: TGCGCCAGCAGCCAAAGTGGAGTGACTGAAGCTTTCTTT; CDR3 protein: CASSQSGVTEAFF
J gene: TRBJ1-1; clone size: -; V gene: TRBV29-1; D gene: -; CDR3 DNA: TGCAGCTCCGAGGAGGTTCATGAAGCTTTCTTT; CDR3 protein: CSSEEVHEAFF
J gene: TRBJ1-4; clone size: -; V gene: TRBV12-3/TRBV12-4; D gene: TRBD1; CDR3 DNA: TGTGCCAGCAGCCATAGGGGGCGAGATAATGAAAAACTGTTTTTT; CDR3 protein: CASSHRGRDNEKLFF
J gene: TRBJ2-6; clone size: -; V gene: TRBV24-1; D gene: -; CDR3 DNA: TGTGCCACCAGTGATTTAGGAGGCGCTGGGGCCAACGTCCTGACTTTC; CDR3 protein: CATSDLGGAGANVLTF
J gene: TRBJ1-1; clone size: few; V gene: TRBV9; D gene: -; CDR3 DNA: TGTGCCAGCAGCGTAGTCCCGGGGAACACTGAAGCTTTCTTT; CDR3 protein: CASSVVPGNTEAFF
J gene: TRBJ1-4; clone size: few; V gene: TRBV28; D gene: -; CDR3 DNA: TGTGCCAGCAGCCGGAGCGGGCCTAATGAAAAACTGTTTTTT; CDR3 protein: CASSRSGPNEKLFF
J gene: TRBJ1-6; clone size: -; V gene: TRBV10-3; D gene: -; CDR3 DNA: TGTGCCATCAGTGCCGGGACGGAGTATTTCACCCTCCACTTT; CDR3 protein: CAISAGTEYFTLHF
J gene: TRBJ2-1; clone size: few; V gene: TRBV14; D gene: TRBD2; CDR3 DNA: TGTGCCAGCAGCCATTGGGCGGGGGGGTACAATGAGCAGTTCTTC; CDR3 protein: CASSHWAGGYNEQFF
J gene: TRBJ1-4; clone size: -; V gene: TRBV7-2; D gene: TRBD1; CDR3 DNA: TGTGCCAGCAGCTTAGCGGAGGGGGCGCCTAATGAAAAACTGTTTTTT; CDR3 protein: CASSLAEGAPNEKLFF
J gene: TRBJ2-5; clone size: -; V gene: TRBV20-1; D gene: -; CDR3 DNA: TGCAGTGCCACTTTCACGGGGCGGGGGCACCGGGAGACCCAGTACTTC; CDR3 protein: CSATFTGRGHRETQYF
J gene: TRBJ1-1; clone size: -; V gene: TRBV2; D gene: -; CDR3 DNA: TGTGCCAGCAGTGTGACGAACACTGAAGCTTTCTTT; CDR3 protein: CASSVTNTEAFF
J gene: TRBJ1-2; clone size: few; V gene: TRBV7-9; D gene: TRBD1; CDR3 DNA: TGTGCCAGCAGTTCCCCGACCCTCCGGGACAGGGCTGGGGGCTATGGCTACACCTTC; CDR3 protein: CASSSPTLRDRAGGYGYTF